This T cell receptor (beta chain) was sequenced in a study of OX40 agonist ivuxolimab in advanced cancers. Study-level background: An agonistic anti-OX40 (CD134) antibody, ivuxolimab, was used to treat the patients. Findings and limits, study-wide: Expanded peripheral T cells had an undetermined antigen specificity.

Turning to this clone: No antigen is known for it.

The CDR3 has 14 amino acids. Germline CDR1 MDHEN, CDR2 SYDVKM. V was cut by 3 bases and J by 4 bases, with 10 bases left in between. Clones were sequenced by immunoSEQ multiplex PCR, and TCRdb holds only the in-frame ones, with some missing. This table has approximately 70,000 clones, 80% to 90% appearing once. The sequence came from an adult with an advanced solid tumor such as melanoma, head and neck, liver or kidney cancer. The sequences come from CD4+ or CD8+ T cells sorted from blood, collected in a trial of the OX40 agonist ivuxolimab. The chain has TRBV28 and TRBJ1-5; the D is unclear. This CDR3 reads CASSFSVVNQPQHF. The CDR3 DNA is TGTGCCAGCAGTTTTTCCGTCGTGAATCAGCCCCAGCATTTT.